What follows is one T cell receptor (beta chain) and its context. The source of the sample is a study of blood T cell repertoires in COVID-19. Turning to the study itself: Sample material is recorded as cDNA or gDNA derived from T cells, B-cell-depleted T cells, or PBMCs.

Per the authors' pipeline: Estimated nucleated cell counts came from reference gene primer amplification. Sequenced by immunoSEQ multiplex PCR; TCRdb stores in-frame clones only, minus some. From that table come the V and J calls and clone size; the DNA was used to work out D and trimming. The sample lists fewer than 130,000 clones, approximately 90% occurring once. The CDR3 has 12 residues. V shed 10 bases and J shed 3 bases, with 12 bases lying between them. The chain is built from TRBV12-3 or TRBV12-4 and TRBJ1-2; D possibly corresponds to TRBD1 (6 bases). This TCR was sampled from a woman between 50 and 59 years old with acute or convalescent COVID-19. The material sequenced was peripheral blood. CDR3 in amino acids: CATTGFDYGYTF. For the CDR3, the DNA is TGTGCCACTACAGGGTTCGACTATGGCTACACCTTC.